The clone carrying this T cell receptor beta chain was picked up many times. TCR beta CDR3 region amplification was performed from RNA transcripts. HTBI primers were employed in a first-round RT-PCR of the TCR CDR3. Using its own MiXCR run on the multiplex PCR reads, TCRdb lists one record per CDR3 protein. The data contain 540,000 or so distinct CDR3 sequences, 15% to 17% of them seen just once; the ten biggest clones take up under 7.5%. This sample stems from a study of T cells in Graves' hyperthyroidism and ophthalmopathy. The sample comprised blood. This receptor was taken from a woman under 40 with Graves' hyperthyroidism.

CDR3 region: CSVSGSRYEQYF. The CDR3 DNA is TGCAGTGTCTCCGGGAGTAGGTACGAGCAGTACTTC. The chain links TRBV20-1 to TRBJ2-7, with TRBD2 as a possible D gene (6 bases). V lost 7 bases to trimming and J lost 4 bases, with 14 bases between them. The CDR3 has 12 residues. Germline V lookup: CDR1 DFQATT, CDR2 SNEGSKA (reference sequence).